The sequence of this T cell receptor beta chain was determined in a study of circulating CD8 cells and anti-PD-1 response in melanoma. Study background: Response groups: complete/partial responders versus stable/progressive non-responders. Overall study findings and caveats: Previously treated and treatment-naive patients were pooled together. Peptide assays on expanded sorted subsets replaced tumor-based reactivity testing.

This clonotype is categorized as large (0.1 to 1%). Its antigen is as yet unknown. Sorting of live CD3+CD8+TCRalphabeta+ cells by PD-1 and/or TIGIT gave four subsets. CDR3 length: 13 residues. With 5 bases removed from V and 3 bases from J, the gap between germline ends came to 11 bases. Germline lookup yields CDR1 LNHDA and CDR2 SQIVND (reference sequence). Using roughly 16 ng of total RNA, TCR libraries were made with the QIAseq Immune Repertoire TCR panel. TCRdb redid the calling of the reads with MiXCR, one entry per CDR3 protein. The repertoire consists of about 450 distinct CDR3 sequences, with roughly 10% occurring once and the leading ten covering approximately 35%.

The source material was CD8+ T cells from PBMCs, sampled at baseline or after one month of anti-PD-1 therapy (not recorded which). This receptor was identified in a human donor with melanoma. J is TRBJ2-7 and V is TRBV19, with D unresolved. This CDR3 is CASSLQTFYEQYF. In DNA form, the CDR3 reads TGTGCCAGTAGTCTGCAGACTTTCTACGAGCAGTACTTC. The whole variable domain, remainder taken from reference TRBV19 and TRBJ2-7, is DGGITQSPKYLFRKEGQNVTLSCEQNLNHDAMYWYRQDPGQGLRLIYYSQIVNDFQKGDIAEGYSVSREKKESFPLTVTSAQKNPTAFYLCASSLQTFYEQYFGPGTRLTVT.